This record looks at one T cell receptor (beta chain) sequence and its context. The entry originates in a study of T cell changes during pregnancy in multiple sclerosis. The method was immunoSEQ multiplex PCR; TCRdb's version includes in-frame clones alone and lacks a portion of them. This repertoire shows tens of thousands of clones, roughly 90% found once; its top ten account for 3.3%. CDR1 and CDR2 (germline): LNHDA, SQIVND (reference sequence). The CDR3 is made up of 17 amino acids. V was cut by 2 bases and J by 2 bases, with 15 bases left in between. This specimen was peripheral blood, taken in the first trimester of pregnancy. This TCR came from a female donor in good health, enrolled as a control in a pregnancy study. The chain joins TRBV19 to TRBJ1-4; D remains unclear. CDR3 nucleotide sequence: TGTGCCAGTAGTATACTTCGGCAGAGCGGCACTAATGAAAAACTGTTTTTT. Protein: CASSILRQSGTNEKLFF.